This T cell receptor beta chain is drawn from a study of T cell clonality in common variable immunodeficiency. The CDR3 sequence is 14 residues long. Germline V gene data show CDR1 as MNHEY and CDR2 as SVGEGT. Trimming took 6 bases from V and 7 from J; bases not matched to a gene: 11. This clone was counted ten times or more. What it binds is unknown. The read ends 3 residues early relative to the CDR3; the germline J gene fills the gap. Some clones are missing from TCRdb's copy, which holds only in-frame ones; the method was immunoSEQ multiplex PCR. This sample has around 21,000 clones and no singletons, with 6% to 8.5% in the ten largest. The study's findings and limits: In common variable immunodeficiency, TCR beta chains reportedly carried fewer deletions and N-nucleotide insertions. CVID subjects had higher TCRbeta clonality than healthy controls, most marked in about a third.

Patients had low serum IgG, IgA and/or IgM and specific antibody deficiency. CVID subjects were neither ill nor on immunomodulatory or immunosuppressive medication at sampling. This clonotype was sampled from a human donor with common variable immunodeficiency. The chain is built from TRBV6-2 or TRBV6-3 and TRBJ1-1, with 7 positions matching TRBD1. Sequences were obtained from peripheral blood mononuclear cells. The CDR3 is CASRPTTGHLEAFF. Partial CDR3 DNA: TGTGCCAGCAGACCTACGACAGGGCACCTTGAA.